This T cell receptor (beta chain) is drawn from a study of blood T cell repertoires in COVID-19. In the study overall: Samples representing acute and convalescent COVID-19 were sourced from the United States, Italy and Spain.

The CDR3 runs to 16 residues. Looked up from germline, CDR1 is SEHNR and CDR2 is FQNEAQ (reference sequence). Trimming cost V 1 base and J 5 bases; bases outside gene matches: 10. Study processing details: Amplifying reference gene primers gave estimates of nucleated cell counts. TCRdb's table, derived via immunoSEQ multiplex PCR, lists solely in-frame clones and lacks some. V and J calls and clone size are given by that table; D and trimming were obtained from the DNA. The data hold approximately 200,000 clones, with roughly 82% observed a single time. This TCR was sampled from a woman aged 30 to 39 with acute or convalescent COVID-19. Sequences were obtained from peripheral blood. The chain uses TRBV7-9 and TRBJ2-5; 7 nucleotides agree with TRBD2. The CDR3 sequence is CASSLVGGSNGETQYF. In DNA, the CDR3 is TGTGCCAGCAGCTTAGTCGGCGGGAGTAATGGGGAGACCCAGTACTTC. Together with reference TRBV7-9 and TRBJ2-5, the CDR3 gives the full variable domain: DTGVSQNPRHKITKRGQNVTFRCDPISEHNRLYWYRQTLGQGPEFLTYFQNEAQLEKSRLLSDRFSAERPKGSFSTLEIQRTEQGDSAMYLCASSLVGGSNGETQYFGPGTRLLVL.